Listed here is a single TCR beta chain. What it binds is not known. The source of the sample is a study of graft-versus-host responses after intestinal transplantation. Germline CDR1 is SGHAT and CDR2 is FQNNGV. Trimming took off 6 bases at V and 0 bases at J, with 16 bases between the two ends. The CDR3 is 16 residues long. Data came from immunoSEQ multiplex PCR; TCRdb stores just in-frame clones and leaves some out. The data show some 83,000 clones, with 91% seen just once and roughly 0.1% held by the top ten. The rearrangement uses TRBV11-2 and TRBJ2-3, with no clear D. The receptor comes from a human donor who received an intestinal transplant. The sample here was unstimulated CD4+ T cells sorted from spleen or lymph node cells, taken before intestinal transplant. The CDR3 here is CASSLGGGESTDTQYF. DNA for the CDR3: TGTGCCAGCAGTCTAGGTGGTGGCGAAAGCACAGATACGCAGTATTTT.